This note documents a single T cell receptor (beta chain) sequence. What it recognizes is unknown. With 2 bases removed from V and 2 bases from J, the gap between germline ends came to 9 bases. The germline V gene encodes CDR1 MNHNS and CDR2 SASEGT. The CDR3 totals 14 residues. These data are taken from a study of cytomegalovirus exposure and HLA in healthy donors. Whole-study findings and limits: Researchers catalogued about 150 TCR beta chains as cytomegalovirus-associated. In the roughly 120 validation repertoires, a later analysis found that first-cohort TCR clusters tended to co-occur.

The donors were members of the validation cohort, which comprised 90 to 150 subjects and was separate from the first cohort of several hundred subjects. Assay: immunoSEQ multiplex PCR; the TCRdb copy retains only in-frame clones and omits some. Among a few hundred thousand clones, 75% to 95% were seen once, and the ten largest hold approximately 0.99%. The sequenced sample was PBMCs. This receptor was taken from a woman aged 18-29 years in good health and CMV-seronegative. The chain is built from TRBV6-1 and TRBJ1-1, with unresolved D. CDR3 coding DNA: TGTGCCAGCAGTGAACCGGGAAGAAACACTGAAGCTTTCTTT. Encoded protein: CASSEPGRNTEAFF.